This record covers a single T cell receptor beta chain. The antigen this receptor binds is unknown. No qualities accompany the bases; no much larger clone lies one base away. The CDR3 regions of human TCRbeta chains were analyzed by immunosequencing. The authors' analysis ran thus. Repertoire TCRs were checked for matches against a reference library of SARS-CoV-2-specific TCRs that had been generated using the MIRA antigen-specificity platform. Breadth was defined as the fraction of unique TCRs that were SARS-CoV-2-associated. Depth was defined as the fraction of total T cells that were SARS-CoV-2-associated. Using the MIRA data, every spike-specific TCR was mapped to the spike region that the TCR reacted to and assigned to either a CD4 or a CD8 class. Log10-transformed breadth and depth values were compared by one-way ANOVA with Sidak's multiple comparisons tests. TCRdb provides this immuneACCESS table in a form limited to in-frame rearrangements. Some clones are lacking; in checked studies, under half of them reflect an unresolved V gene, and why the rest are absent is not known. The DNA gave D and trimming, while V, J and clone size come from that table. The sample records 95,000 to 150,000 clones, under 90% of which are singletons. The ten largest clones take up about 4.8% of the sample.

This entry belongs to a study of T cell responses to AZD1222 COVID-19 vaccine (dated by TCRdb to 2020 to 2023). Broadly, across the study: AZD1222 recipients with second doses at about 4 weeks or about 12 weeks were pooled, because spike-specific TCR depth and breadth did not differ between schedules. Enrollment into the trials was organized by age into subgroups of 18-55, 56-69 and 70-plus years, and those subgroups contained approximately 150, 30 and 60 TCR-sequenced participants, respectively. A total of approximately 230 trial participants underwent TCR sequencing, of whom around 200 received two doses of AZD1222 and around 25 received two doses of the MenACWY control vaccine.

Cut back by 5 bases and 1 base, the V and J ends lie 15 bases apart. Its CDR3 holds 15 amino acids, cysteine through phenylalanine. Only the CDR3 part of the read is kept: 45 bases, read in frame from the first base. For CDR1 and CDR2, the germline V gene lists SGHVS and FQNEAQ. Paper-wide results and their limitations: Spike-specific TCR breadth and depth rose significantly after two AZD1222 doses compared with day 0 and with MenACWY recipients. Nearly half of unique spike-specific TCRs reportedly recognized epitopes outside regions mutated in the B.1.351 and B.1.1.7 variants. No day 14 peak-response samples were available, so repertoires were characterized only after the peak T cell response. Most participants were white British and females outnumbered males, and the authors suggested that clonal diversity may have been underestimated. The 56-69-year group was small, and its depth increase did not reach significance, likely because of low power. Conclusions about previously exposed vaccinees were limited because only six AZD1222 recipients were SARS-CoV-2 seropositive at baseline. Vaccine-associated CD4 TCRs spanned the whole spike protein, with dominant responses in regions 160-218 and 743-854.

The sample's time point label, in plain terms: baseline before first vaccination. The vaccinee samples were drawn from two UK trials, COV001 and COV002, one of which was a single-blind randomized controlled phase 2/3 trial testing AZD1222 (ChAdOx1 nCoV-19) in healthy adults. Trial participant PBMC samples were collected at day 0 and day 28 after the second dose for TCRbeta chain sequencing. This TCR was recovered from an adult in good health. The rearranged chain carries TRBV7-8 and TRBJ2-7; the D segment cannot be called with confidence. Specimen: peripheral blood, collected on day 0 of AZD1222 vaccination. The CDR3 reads CASSRPPAGSYEQYF. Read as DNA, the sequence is TGTGCCAGCAGCCGCCCCCCGGCCGGTTCCTACGAGCAGTACTTC.